This is a list of T cell receptor beta chains from one sample in a study of cytomegalovirus exposure and HLA in healthy donors. Produced via immunoSEQ multiplex PCR; TCRdb's table is partial and in-frame only. The sample records roughly 180,000 clones, approximately 80% being singletons. The sequenced sample consisted of PBMCs. These receptors were collected from a woman younger than 35 in good health and CMV-seropositive. Each CDR3 is given with its conserved first and last residue. The order of the fields is clone size, V gene, J gene, D gene, CDR3 protein, CDR3 DNA. D genes are given only for firm matches. Size is stated for part of the rows, as once, few or many counts, or as a class when the clone is expanded.

clone_size: NA; v_call: TRBV5-4; j_call: TRBJ1-1; d_call: NA; cdr3_aa: CASSWVGDTEAFF; cdr3_nt: TGTGCCAGCAGCTGGGTAGGGGACACTGAAGCTTTCTTT
clone_size: NA; v_call: TRBV6-5; j_call: TRBJ1-2; d_call: NA; cdr3_aa: CASSQGGGYTF; cdr3_nt: TGTGCCAGCAGTCAGGGCGGTGGCTACACCTTC
clone_size: NA; v_call: TRBV9; j_call: TRBJ2-3; d_call: NA; cdr3_aa: CASSVGGGLAGTDTQYF; cdr3_nt: TGTGCCAGCAGCGTAGGGGGGGGGCTAGCGGGCACAGATACGCAGTATTTT
clone_size: NA; v_call: TRBV6-1; j_call: TRBJ1-2; d_call: NA; cdr3_aa: CASSDVADYYGYTF; cdr3_nt: TGTGCCAGCAGTGATGTTGCGGACTACTATGGCTACACCTTC
clone_size: few; v_call: TRBV5-1; j_call: TRBJ2-7; d_call: TRBD1; cdr3_aa: CASSLGDRSDEQYF; cdr3_nt: TGCGCCAGCAGCTTGGGGGACAGGTCCGACGAGCAGTACTTC
clone_size: NA; v_call: TRBV11-2; j_call: TRBJ1-1; d_call: NA; cdr3_aa: CASSLMTGTEAFF; cdr3_nt: TGTGCCAGCAGCTTAATGACGGGGACTGAAGCTTTCTTT
clone_size: NA; v_call: TRBV5-1; j_call: TRBJ2-3; d_call: NA; cdr3_aa: CASSLSPSSTDTQYF; cdr3_nt: TGCGCCAGCAGCCTTAGCCCATCTAGCACAGATACGCAGTATTTT
clone_size: NA; v_call: TRBV13; j_call: TRBJ1-1; d_call: NA; cdr3_aa: CASRGEGRRERTEAFF; cdr3_nt: TGTGCCAGCAGGGGGGAAGGACGCCGGGAGAGGACTGAAGCTTTCTTT
clone_size: NA; v_call: TRBV2; j_call: TRBJ2-5; d_call: TRBD2; cdr3_aa: CASSEARGGETQYF; cdr3_nt: TGTGCCAGCAGTGAAGCACGGGGGGGAGAGACCCAGTACTTC
clone_size: NA; v_call: TRBV7-6; j_call: TRBJ2-1; d_call: TRBD2; cdr3_aa: CASSIERGGSYNEQFF; cdr3_nt: TGTGCCAGCAGCATAGAGCGGGGGGGCTCCTACAATGAGCAGTTCTTC
clone_size: NA; v_call: TRBV7-6; j_call: TRBJ2-7; d_call: NA; cdr3_aa: CASSLYPDSSYEQYF; cdr3_nt: TGTGCCAGCAGCTTATACCCGGACAGCTCCTACGAGCAGTACTTC
clone_size: NA; v_call: TRBV7-2; j_call: TRBJ2-3; d_call: TRBD2; cdr3_aa: CASSRMAGDVTDTQYF; cdr3_nt: TGTGCCAGCAGCCGCATGGCGGGGGATGTCACGGATACGCAGTATTTT
clone_size: NA; v_call: TRBV4-2; j_call: TRBJ2-7; d_call: TRBD2; cdr3_aa: CASSRGGDTYEQYF; cdr3_nt: TGTGCCAGCAGCCGCGGGGGGGACACCTACGAGCAGTACTTC
clone_size: NA; v_call: TRBV29-1; j_call: TRBJ1-2; d_call: NA; cdr3_aa: CSVDEQGTGYGYTF; cdr3_nt: TGCAGCGTTGATGAGCAGGGAACAGGCTATGGCTACACCTTC
clone_size: NA; v_call: TRBV9; j_call: TRBJ1-5; d_call: NA; cdr3_aa: CASSVTGDGNQPQHF; cdr3_nt: TGTGCCAGCAGCGTTACCGGGGATGGCAATCAGCCCCAGCATTTT
clone_size: few; v_call: TRBV4-3; j_call: TRBJ1-1; d_call: NA; cdr3_aa: CASSQDPAVTEAFF; cdr3_nt: TGCGCCAGCAGCCAAGATCCCGCGGTCACTGAAGCTTTCTTT
clone_size: NA; v_call: TRBV27; j_call: TRBJ1-6; d_call: NA; cdr3_aa: CASSPSSYNSPLHF; cdr3_nt: TGTGCCAGCAGCCCCAGCTCCTATAATTCACCCCTCCACTTT
clone_size: few; v_call: TRBV10-3; j_call: TRBJ2-7; d_call: TRBD1; cdr3_aa: CAISPTGAYEQYF; cdr3_nt: TGTGCCATCAGTCCGACAGGGGCCTACGAGCAGTACTTC
clone_size: NA; v_call: TRBV29-1; j_call: TRBJ2-2; d_call: NA; cdr3_aa: CSVAITGELFF; cdr3_nt: TGCAGCGTTGCAATTACCGGGGAGCTGTTTTTT
clone_size: NA; v_call: TRBV28; j_call: TRBJ2-3; d_call: TRBD2; cdr3_aa: CASREGTSIKTDTQYF; cdr3_nt: TGTGCCAGCAGAGAGGGGACTAGCATTAAGACAGATACGCAGTATTTT
clone_size: few; v_call: TRBV6-5; j_call: TRBJ1-2; d_call: TRBD1; cdr3_aa: CASSWREGAYGYTF; cdr3_nt: TGTGCCAGCAGTTGGCGCGAGGGGGCCTATGGCTACACCTTC
clone_size: NA; v_call: TRBV7-9; j_call: TRBJ1-1; d_call: NA; cdr3_aa: CASSTPGTSLQPEAFF; cdr3_nt: TGTGCCAGCAGCACGCCCGGGACAAGCCTGCAACCTGAAGCTTTCTTT